This T cell receptor beta chain was captured by sequencing in a study of neurological immune-mediated disorders. Overall study results and limits: The most TCR clonal expansion was seen in HTLV-1-associated myelopathy, and the least was seen in multiple sclerosis, which fell below healthy controls.

This clonotype was seen repeatedly, ten times or more. Its antigen is undetermined. Synthesis of cDNA was performed by 5'RACE using 10-nucleotide random UMIs. TCRdb processed the 5' RACE reads anew with MiXCR; each CDR3 protein has one entry. In the table there are roughly 56,000 distinct CDR3 sequences, over 9.5% of which are singletons. Germline values: CDR1 DFQATT, CDR2 SNEGSKA (reference sequence). This CDR3 spans 13 amino acids. Trimming stripped 6 bases from V and 0 bases from J, with 11 bases between. V and J are TRBV20-1 and TRBJ1-1; D perhaps matches TRBD1 (6 bases). The TCR sequence derives from a man aged 55 to 70 in good health. The sample comprised PBMCs. DNA of the CDR3: TGCAGTGCCAAGGACAGCATGAACACTGAAGCTTTCTTT. It encodes CSAKDSMNTEAFF.